A single sample is the source of the 19 T cell receptor beta chains below, sequenced in a study of cytomegalovirus exposure and HLA in healthy donors. 60 Vbeta and 13 Jbeta primers were used in PCR. TCRdb's copy holds only in-frame clones and misses some; the assay was immunoSEQ multiplex PCR. The repertoire holds 100,000 to 150,000 clones, 72% seen once, with 3% to 4.5% in the top ten. The sequenced sample consisted of PBMCs. The source is a man under 40 in good health and CMV-seronegative.

The chain joins TRBV6-6 to TRBJ1-3; TRBD1 aligns across 9 bases. This CDR3 is 15 amino acids long. Germline CDR1 MNHNY, CDR2 SVGAGI (reference sequence). J lost 3 bases, V lost 7 bases, and 7 bases had no gene match. CDR3 in amino acids: CASKTQGANGNTIYF. The CDR3 DNA reads TGTGCCAGCAAAACACAGGGGGCTAATGGAAACACCATATATTTT.

This clone has a handful of counts. V and J are TRBV6-6 and TRBJ2-3; 9 positions agree with TRBD2. The germline CDR1 and CDR2 sequences are MNHNY and SVGAGI (reference sequence). This CDR3 contains 15 residues. J gave up 5 bases and V 6 bases, and 9 bases lay outside the gene matches. The CDR3 bases are TGTGCCAGCAGCCCAAGGCGGGGGGGTGAAGATACGCAGTATTTT. Its translation: CASSPRRGGEDTQYF.

Comments on this clone: A read error may produce the germline difference seen at one junction end. The J gene is TRBJ2-7, the V gene TRBV7-9; no firm D call. From germline, CDR1 is SEHNR and CDR2 FQNEAQ (reference sequence). The CDR3 is made up of 11 amino acids. CDR3 in DNA: TGTTCCAGCAGCTTCAAGAGCGAGCAGTACTTC. Translating it yields CSSSFKSEQYF.

V is TRBV6-6 and J is TRBJ2-1, with 8 bases aligning to TRBD2. This CDR3 region has 15 residues. The germline CDR1 and CDR2 sequences are MNHNY and SVGAGI (reference sequence). J lost 3 bases, V lost 6 bases, and 7 bases had no gene match. CDR3 sequence reads: CASRPPAGDYNEQFF. CDR3 sequence (DNA): TGTGCCAGCAGACCCCCAGCGGGGGACTACAATGAGCAGTTCTTC.

The chain carries TRBV9 and TRBJ2-1; TRBD2 aligns across 7 bases. V lost 2 bases, J lost 2 bases, and 4 bases stayed unmatched. Germline assignment: CDR1 SGDLS and CDR2 YYNGEE. The CDR3 consists of 15 residues. The DNA for the CDR3 is TGTGCCAGCAGCGTCGACGGGGGGACCTACAATGAGCAGTTCTTC. Amino acids: CASSVDGGTYNEQFF.

The chain employs TRBV28 and TRBJ2-2; D remains ambiguous. With 4 bases removed from V and 3 bases from J, the gap between germline ends came to 12 bases. Germline loops: CDR1 MDHEN, CDR2 SYDVKM. The CDR3 consists of 15 residues. The CDR3 reads CASSSLYLHTGELFF. CDR3 DNA: TGTGCCAGCAGTTCCCTCTATCTCCACACCGGGGAGCTGTTTTTT.

The chain links TRBV5-5 to TRBJ1-5; D perhaps matches TRBD1 (6 bases). CDR1 is SGHKS, CDR2 YYEKEE, per germline (reference sequence). The germline V and J ends were trimmed by 0 bases and 0 bases, with 10 bases remaining between them. The CDR3 is 16 residues long. The CDR3 region has the DNA TGTGCCAGCAGCTTGGTTGGGGGCCCTAGCAATCAGCCCCAGCATTTT. Translating it yields CASSLVGGPSNQPQHF.

The J gene is TRBJ1-1, the V gene TRBV7-9; D unresolved. From germline, CDR1 is SEHNR and CDR2 FQNEAQ (reference sequence). V was cut by 3 bases and J by 7 bases, with 3 bases left in between. The CDR3 has 10 amino acids. The CDR3 here is CASSFNEAFF. The CDR3 DNA follows: TGTGCCAGCAGCTTTAATGAAGCTTTCTTT. Full variable domain (rest looked up from reference TRBV7-9 and TRBJ1-1): DTGVSQNPRHKITKRGQNVTFRCDPISEHNRLYWYRQTLGQGPEFLTYFQNEAQLEKSRLLSDRFSAERPKGSFSTLEIQRTEQGDSAMYLCASSFNEAFFGQGTRLTVV.

The V call is TRBV5-1, the J call TRBJ2-5, with 9 bases matching TRBD1. There are 15 residues in the CDR3. The germline gives CDR1 SGHRS, CDR2 YFSETQ. With 4 bases clipped from V and 4 bases from J, the junction kept 8 bases outside the gene matches. CDR3 residues: CASSTQQGAGETQYF. In DNA, the CDR3 is TGCGCCAGCAGCACACAACAGGGGGCAGGAGAGACCCAGTACTTC.

This clone was counted a few times. The chain couples TRBV5-1 to TRBJ2-7; TRBD2 might be the D (5 bases). The CDR3 runs to 15 residues. Trimming shortened V by 7 bases and J by 2 bases, and 19 bases separated the two germline ends. Per germline, CDR1 SGHRS and CDR2 YFSETQ. DNA for the CDR3: TGCGCCAGCCGATTCGATCCCAGCGGTACCTACGAGCAGTACTTC. Protein: CASRFDPSGTYEQYF.

This clone was found a few times. The chain links TRBV14 to TRBJ2-1; possible D gene TRBD2, 6 bases. CDR3 length equals 17 residues. V was clipped by 4 bases and J by 1 base, with 17 bases between them. Per germline, CDR1 SGHDN and CDR2 FVKESK. Here the CDR3 DNA reads TGTGCCAGCAGCCCCCCAGGAGGGCCGCGTTCCTACAATGAGCAGTTCTTC. Translating it yields CASSPPGGPRSYNEQFF.

V is TRBV27 and J is TRBJ1-1; TRBD1 might be the D (6 bases). The germline V gene encodes CDR1 MNHEY and CDR2 SMNVEV (reference sequence). This CDR3 is built from 15 residues. V was clipped by 7 bases and J by 1 base, with 16 bases between them. The CDR3 region has the DNA TGTGCCAGCATCTTTCACCAGGGGCAGAACACTGAAGCTTTCTTT. Its protein is CASIFHQGQNTEAFF.

This clone has only one observation. The gene calls are TRBV18 and TRBJ2-1; 8 positions agree with TRBD1. From germline, CDR1 is KGHSH and CDR2 LQKENI. Losses at the gene ends were 8 bases for V and 0 bases for J; bases not matched to a gene: 3. The CDR3 contains 14 residues. As DNA, the CDR3 is TGTGCCAGCCCGGGGACAGGCTCCTACAATGAGCAGTTCTTC. It encodes CASPGTGSYNEQFF.

V is TRBV28 and J is TRBJ1-1; D is possibly TRBD1 (5 bases). This CDR3 is 13 amino acids long. The germline gives CDR1 MDHEN, CDR2 SYDVKM. V dropped 4 bases and J dropped 3 bases, with 9 bases sitting between them. Here the CDR3 DNA reads TGTGCCAGCAGTTCCCTGACAGACACTGAAGCTTTCTTT. This translates into CASSSLTDTEAFF. The full variable domain, in which reference TRBV28 and TRBJ1-1 provide the parts outside the CDR3, is DVKVTQSSRYLVKRTGEKVFLECVQDMDHENMFWYRQDPGLGLRLIYFSYDVKMKEKGDIPEGYSVSREKKERFSLILESASTNQTSMYLCASSSLTDTEAFFGQGTRLTVV.

The rearrangement links TRBV5-1 to TRBJ1-4; D not resolved. This CDR3 contains 16 residues. Germline assignment: CDR1 SGHRS and CDR2 YFSETQ. V was clipped by 7 bases and J by 5 bases, with 21 bases between them. The CDR3 is CASREHHGLGNEKLFF. CDR3 nucleotide sequence: TGCGCCAGCCGTGAGCACCACGGACTAGGAAATGAAAAACTGTTTTTT.

The rearrangement links TRBV29-1 to TRBJ2-5; 7 positions match TRBD1. CDR1 and CDR2 from the germline V gene are SQVTM and ANQGSEA. CDR3 length equals 11 residues. With 7 bases clipped from V and 4 bases from J, the junction kept 3 bases outside the gene matches. The DNA for the CDR3 is TGCAGCGGAGACAGGGTAGAGACCCAGTACTTC. Its protein product is CSGDRVETQYF.

The CDR3 protein is CARSISGGIWNEQFF. CDR3 nucleotides: TGTGCCAGAAGCATTAGCGGGGGGATCTGGAATGAGCAGTTCTTC. The chain is built from TRBV5-3 and TRBJ2-1; 10 positions agree with TRBD2. TRBV5-3 is filed as an ORF, its function uncertain. The CDR3 consists of 15 residues. The J segment lost 7 bases and the V segment lost 4 bases, leaving 8 bases of the junction unmatched.

This clone was observed at least ten times. The genes are TRBV7-9 and TRBJ2-7; 11 bases match TRBD2. The CDR3 spans 14 residues. With V trimmed by 5 bases and J by 4 bases, 4 bases remained unmatched. Germline V lookup: CDR1 SEHNR, CDR2 FQNEAQ (reference sequence). Written as DNA, the CDR3 is TGTGCCAGCAGCACTAGCGGGGGTCTTTACGAGCAGTACTTC. It is translated as CASSTSGGLYEQYF.

V is TRBV4-1 and J is TRBJ2-1; 10 bases fit TRBD1. V lost 2 bases and J lost 8; bases outside the gene matches: 9. This CDR3 spans 16 amino acids. CDR1 is MGHRA, CDR2 YSYEKL, per germline. CDR3 sequence reads: CASSQPGQGPRYEQFF. CDR3 coding DNA: TGCGCCAGCAGCCAACCGGGACAGGGGCCGCGCTATGAGCAGTTCTTC.